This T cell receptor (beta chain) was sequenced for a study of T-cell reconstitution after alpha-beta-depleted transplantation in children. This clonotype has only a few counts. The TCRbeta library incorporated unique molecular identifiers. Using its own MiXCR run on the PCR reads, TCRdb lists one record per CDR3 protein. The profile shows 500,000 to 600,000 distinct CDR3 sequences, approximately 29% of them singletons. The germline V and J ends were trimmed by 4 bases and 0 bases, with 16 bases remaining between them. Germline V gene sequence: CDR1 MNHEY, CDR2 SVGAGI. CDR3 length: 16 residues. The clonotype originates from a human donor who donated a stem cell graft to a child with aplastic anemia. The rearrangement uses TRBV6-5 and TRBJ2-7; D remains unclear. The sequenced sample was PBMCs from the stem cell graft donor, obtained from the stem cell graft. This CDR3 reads CASSWATLDPSYEQYV. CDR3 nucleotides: TGTGCCAGCAGTTGGGCGACCTTGGACCCCTCCTACGAGCAGTACGTC.